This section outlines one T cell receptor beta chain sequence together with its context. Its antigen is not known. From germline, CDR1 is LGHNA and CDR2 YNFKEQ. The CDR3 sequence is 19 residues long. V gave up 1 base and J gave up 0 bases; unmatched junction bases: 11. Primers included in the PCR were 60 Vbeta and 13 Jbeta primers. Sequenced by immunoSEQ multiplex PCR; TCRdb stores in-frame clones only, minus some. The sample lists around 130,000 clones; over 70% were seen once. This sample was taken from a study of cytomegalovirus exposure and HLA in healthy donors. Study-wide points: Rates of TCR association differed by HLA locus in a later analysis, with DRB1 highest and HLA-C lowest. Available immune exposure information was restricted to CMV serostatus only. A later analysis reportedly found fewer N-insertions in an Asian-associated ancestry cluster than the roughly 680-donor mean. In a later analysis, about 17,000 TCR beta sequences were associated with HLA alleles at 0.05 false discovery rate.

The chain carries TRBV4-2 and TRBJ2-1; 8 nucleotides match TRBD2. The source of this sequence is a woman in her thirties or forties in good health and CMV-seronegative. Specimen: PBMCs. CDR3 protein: CASSQAPALGLASYNEQFF. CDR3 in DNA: TGTGCCAGCAGCCAAGCCCCGGCCTTAGGACTAGCCTCCTACAATGAGCAGTTCTTC.